The present TCR beta chain was sequenced within a study of immune evolution from preneoplasia to lung adenocarcinoma (TCRdb year 2021). As for the study more broadly: HLA loss of heterozygosity was seen in approximately 6.7%, 15% and 36% of AIS, MIA and ADC lesions, and in no AAH lesions. POLYSOLVER was used to infer Class I HLA alleles from exome data, and LOHHLA was used to detect allele-specific HLA loss. According to the study, roughly 100 samples were used for TCR sequencing. Resected precursor lesions (AAH, AIS, MIA) and invasive adenocarcinomas were each compared against paired morphologically normal lung tissue. TCR sequencing data were obtained from approximately 56 patients. The study used immune gene expression, TCR sequencing and multiplex immunofluorescence to profile the immune contexture of lung adenocarcinoma precursors and invasive adenocarcinoma. The immune data were integrated with whole exome sequencing and methylation data from the same cohort of nodules. Sample size was determined by specimen availability and not by a prior power calculation. The overall cohort was made up of about 53 patients with pulmonary nodules who had surgical resection.

The research as a whole found: The highest top T cell clone frequencies were observed in normal lung, and a progressive decrease in top T cell clone frequencies appeared to occur from AAH through AIS, MIA and invasive adenocarcinoma. Normal lung showed the highest clonality, whereas later-stage lesions appeared to have higher T cell density and diversity but lower clonality. Compared with EGFR-mutant or double wild-type lesions, KRAS-mutant nodules had the highest T cell clonality. The findings reflected association rather than direct causation, and larger cohorts with long-term follow-up and longitudinal biopsies were considered necessary. Because all patients were from Japan and China, applicability to Western populations was uncertain.

Regarding this clone: The clone's antigen remains unknown. The input lacks base qualities; no much larger clone sits a single base away.

TCR beta CDR3 regions were sequenced from DNA using the immunoSEQ hsTCRbeta Kit. As for the authors' bioinformatics: TCR sequencing data were analysed with the ImmunoSEQ Analyzer. T cell clonality was defined as 1 minus Pielou's evenness, calculated on productive rearrangements. To measure T cell diversity, the inverse Simpson index was applied to productive templates. T cell density was defined as TCR beta template counts normalized to usable DNA, with usable DNA estimated by amplifying and sequencing housekeeping genes. Two-sided Kruskal-Wallis tests were used to compare TCR metrics between histologic stages. TCRdb took over this immuneACCESS table, retaining in-frame rearrangements with V and J assigned. Such tables are incomplete; in checked studies, under half of the missing clones stem from an unresolved V gene, and the remainder is unexplained. That table furnishes V, J and clone size, whereas the DNA furnished D and trimming. Recorded for this sample are about 5,600 clones; roughly 77% of them occurred a single time. 6.5% to 8.5% of the sample is in the top ten clones.

Resection was performed on patients in Japan or China between the mid-2010s and the late 2010s. The histologic diagnosis of each case was independently confirmed on H&E slides by two lung cancer pathologists. For nucleic acid extraction, premalignant or tumor cells were enriched by macro-dissection following pathologic assessment. DNA was isolated from FFPE tissue using the AllPrep DNA/RNA FFPE Kit. V is clipped by 6 bases and J by 1 base, and the sequence between their germline boundaries is 14 bases long. CDR1 and CDR2 were assigned from the germline V gene (reference sequence) as PRHDT and FYEKMQ. Including cysteine and phenylalanine, the CDR3 has 15 amino acids. Of all the DNA, just the CDR3 is kept, 45 bases in frame from base 1.

The chain is encoded by TRBV13 joined to TRBJ2-3, with the D call perhaps TRBD1 or TRBD2, as 6 bases match in each case. This sequence was found in a person aged 55-80 years with lung adenocarcinoma. Sample: FFPE lung adenocarcinoma in situ tissue. Sample cell subset or site, as interpreted from the label and publication: preinvasive adenocarcinoma in situ (AIS). This receptor carries the CDR3 CASSPGGGRTDTQYF. At the DNA level, the sequence is TGTGCCAGCAGTCCGGGTGGGGGGCGCACAGATACGCAGTATTTT. With the rest looked up from the reference TRBV13 and TRBJ2-3 genes rather than sequenced, the full variable domain is AAGVIQSPRHLIKEKRETATLKCYPIPRHDTVYWYQQGPGQDPQFLISFYEKMQSDKGSIPDRFSAQQFSDYHSELNMSSLELGDSALYFCASSPGGGRTDTQYFGPGTRLTVL.